This T cell receptor (beta chain) was sequenced in a study of siplizumab effects on memory and regulatory T cells. Study-level points and caveats: Of the proliferating CD4+ or CD8+ clones, roughly 80-96% lacked a naive or memory phenotype that could be assigned. Naive T cells, seemingly more diverse than memory cells, seemed major alloresponse contributors. Among sequences traceable to unstimulated CD4+ memory cells, alloreactive ones were significantly reduced by siplizumab.

Note on this clone: Its antigen remains unidentified.

The repertoire was sequenced with immunoSEQ multiplex PCR; TCRdb's copy has only in-frame clones and lacks some. This table holds 90,000 to 120,000 clones, about 93% found once. With 5 bases removed from V and 11 bases from J, the gap between germline ends came to 21 bases. The CDR3 has 14 amino acids. CDR1 and CDR2 from the germline V gene are SGHNT and YENEEA. The genes are TRBV11-3 and TRBJ1-1, with D uncertain. The sequenced sample was Tregs sorted from blood. The source is a human donor in good health. This CDR3 is CASSPKASNGVAFF. DNA of the CDR3: TGTGCCAGCAGCCCCAAAGCGTCGAACGGGGTGGCTTTCTTT.